This T cell receptor beta chain was sequenced during a study of T cell responses to AZD1222 COVID-19 vaccine. Study observations and caveats: Within unmutated variant regions lay the reported targets of nearly half of spike-specific TCRs. Spike-spanning, vaccine-associated CD4 TCRs were dominant at 160-218 and 743-854. The number of AZD1222 recipients seropositive at baseline was only 5 to 7.

Measured with immunoSEQ multiplex PCR; TCRdb has only the in-frame clones, and not every one. The sample holds some 170,000 clones, 90% to 95% seen once. The CDR3 is 13 amino acids. CDR1 SNHLY and CDR2 FYNNEI come from the germline V gene. The V end lost 7 bases, the J end lost 6 bases, and 16 bases lay between the germline ends. Remarks on this clone: As yet, its antigen is unknown.

This specimen consisted of peripheral blood, obtained on day 0 of MenACWY control vaccination. The receptor comes from an adult in good health. V and J are TRBV2 and TRBJ2-7, with D possibly being TRBD1 (5 bases). The CDR3, as DNA: TGTGCCAGCATCTCAAGTAGGGGTTCCGAGCAGTACTTC. Protein: CASISSRGSEQYF.